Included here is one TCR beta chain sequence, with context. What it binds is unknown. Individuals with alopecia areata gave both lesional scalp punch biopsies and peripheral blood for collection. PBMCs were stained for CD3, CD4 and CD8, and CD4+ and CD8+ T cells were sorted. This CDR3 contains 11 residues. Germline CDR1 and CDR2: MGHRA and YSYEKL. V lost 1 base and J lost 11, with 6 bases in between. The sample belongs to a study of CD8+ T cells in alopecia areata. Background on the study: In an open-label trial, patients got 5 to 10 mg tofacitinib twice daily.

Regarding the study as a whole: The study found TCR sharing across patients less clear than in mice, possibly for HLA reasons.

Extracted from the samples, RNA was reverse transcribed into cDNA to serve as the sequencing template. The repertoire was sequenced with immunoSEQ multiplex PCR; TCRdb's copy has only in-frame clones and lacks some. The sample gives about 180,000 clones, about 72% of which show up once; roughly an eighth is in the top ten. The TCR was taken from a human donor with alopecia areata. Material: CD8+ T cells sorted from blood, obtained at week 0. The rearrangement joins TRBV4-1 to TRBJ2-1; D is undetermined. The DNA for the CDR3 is TGCGCCAGCAGCCAAGCTTCTAAGCAGTTCTTC. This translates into CASSQASKQFF.